This is a list of T cell receptor beta chains from one sample in a study of cytomegalovirus exposure and HLA in healthy donors. Sequenced by immunoSEQ multiplex PCR; TCRdb stores in-frame clones only, minus some. The sample includes around 100,000 clones, over 60% of them seen just once. Sequenced input: PBMCs. These TCRs come from a young man in good health and CMV-seropositive. The CDR3 runs from the conserved cysteine through the conserved F or W. Fields, in order: D gene, V gene, J gene, clone size, CDR3 protein, CDR3 DNA. The D gene is left open where the match is weak. The size entry is marked missing in some rows and otherwise reads once, few, many or a size class.

TRBD1	TRBV28	TRBJ1-4	once	CASSSPGTGGKWGEKLFF	TGTGCCAGCAGTTCCCCTGGGACAGGGGGTAAATGGGGTGAAAAACTGTTTTTT
TRBD1	TRBV5-5	TRBJ2-1	NA	CASSPGTGGRDEQFF	TGTGCCAGCAGCCCAGGGACAGGGGGCCGGGATGAGCAGTTCTTC
NA	TRBV4-3	TRBJ1-6	once	CASSQDSSENSPLHF	TGCGCCAGCAGCCAAGACTCGAGTGAGAATTCACCCCTCCACTTT
TRBD2	TRBV5-1	TRBJ2-2	NA	CASSTGLAPNTGELFF	TGCGCCAGCAGCACGGGACTAGCGCCTAACACCGGGGAGCTGTTTTTT
TRBD1	TRBV30	TRBJ2-7	NA	CAWSVGTGIYEQYF	TGTGCCTGGAGTGTTGGGACAGGGATCTACGAGCAGTACTTC
NA	TRBV5-1	TRBJ1-2	NA	CASSFETPNYGYTF	TGCGCCAGCAGCTTTGAGACTCCAAATTATGGCTACACCTTC
NA	TRBV18	TRBJ2-2	few	CASSPPLGDTGELFF	TGTGCCAGCTCACCACCGTTAGGGGACACCGGGGAGCTGTTTTTT
TRBD1	TRBV29-1	TRBJ1-2	NA	CSGGTATNYGYTF	TGCAGCGGGGGGACAGCCACTAACTATGGCTACACCTTC
NA	TRBV5-1	TRBJ2-1	few	CASSLRGGAKNEQFF	TGCGCCAGCAGCTTAAGGGGGGGGGCCAAAAATGAGCAGTTCTTC
NA	TRBV11-1	TRBJ1-2	NA	CASSPLADYGYTF	TGTGCCAGCAGCCCGTTAGCGGACTATGGCTACACCTTC
NA	TRBV6-5	TRBJ2-5	few	CASRRRIEETQYF	TGTGCCAGCAGGAGGCGCATTGAAGAGACCCAGTACTTC
NA	TRBV6-1	TRBJ1-2	NA	CASSEGRARFYGYTF	TGTGCCAGCAGTGAAGGGAGGGCCCGATTCTATGGCTACACCTTC
NA	TRBV6-1	TRBJ2-1	NA	CASSGKSGNEQFF	TGTGCCAGCAGTGGAAAGAGCGGTAATGAGCAGTTCTTC
NA	TRBV6-4	TRBJ2-2	NA	CASSREKNTGELFF	TGTGCCAGCAGTCGGGAGAAGAACACCGGGGAGCTGTTTTTT
TRBD1	TRBV28	TRBJ1-2	NA	CASVRGRDYGYTF	TGTGCCAGCGTCAGGGGGCGTGACTATGGCTACACCTTC
NA	TRBV19	TRBJ2-3	many	CASSIGRNSDTQYF	TGTGCCAGTAGTATAGGGCGGAATTCAGATACGCAGTATTTT
TRBD1	TRBV18	TRBJ1-3	NA	CASSPYNTGASGNTIYF	TGTGCCAGCTCACCCTACAACACAGGGGCCTCTGGAAACACCATATATTTT
NA	TRBV19	TRBJ1-1	NA	CASSMGLTTEAFF	TGTGCCAGTAGTATGGGCCTGACCACTGAAGCTTTCTTT
NA	TRBV30	TRBJ1-5	NA	CAWSLGSSNQPQHF	TGTGCCTGGAGTTTAGGGAGTAGCAATCAGCCCCAGCATTTT
TRBD2	TRBV5-1	TRBJ2-3	NA	CASSLGGLAGTDTQYF	TGCGCCAGCAGCTTGGGAGGACTAGCGGGGACAGATACGCAGTATTTT
TRBD2	TRBV18	TRBJ2-1	NA	CASSSSGGYGEQFF	TGTGCCAGCTCATCTAGCGGGGGGTACGGTGAGCAGTTCTTC
TRBD1	TRBV28	TRBJ1-5	NA	CASLSGQGGQPQHF	TGTGCCAGCCTATCGGGACAGGGAGGTCAGCCCCAGCATTTT